The sequence of this T cell receptor (beta chain) was determined in a study of blood T cell repertoires in COVID-19. Study overall: Samples of COVID-19 (acute and convalescent) were obtained from the United States, Italy and Spain. T cells, B-cell-depleted T cells, or PBMCs provided the cDNA or gDNA that served as material.

Trimming pared 0 bases from V and 14 bases from J, leaving 20 bases between. The CDR3 is 15 residues long. The germline V gene encodes CDR1 LGHNA and CDR2 YSLEER. Original data processing: Estimation of nucleated cell counts was performed using reference gene primer amplification. The assay was immunoSEQ multiplex PCR, and TCRdb's table has in-frame clones only and misses some. V and J calls and clone size are given by that table; D and trimming were obtained from the DNA. The sample has about 51,000 clones, roughly 80% seen once; the top ten hold 13% to 15%. This receptor was taken from a human donor with acute or convalescent COVID-19. The donor label of this sample is uncertain. This chain joins TRBV4-3 and TRBJ2-1; D call uncertain. Sample: peripheral blood. The CDR3 DNA sequence: TGCGCCAGCAGCCAAGACATATCGAGCACCACTACGGAGTTCTTC. Protein product: CASSQDISSTTTEFF.